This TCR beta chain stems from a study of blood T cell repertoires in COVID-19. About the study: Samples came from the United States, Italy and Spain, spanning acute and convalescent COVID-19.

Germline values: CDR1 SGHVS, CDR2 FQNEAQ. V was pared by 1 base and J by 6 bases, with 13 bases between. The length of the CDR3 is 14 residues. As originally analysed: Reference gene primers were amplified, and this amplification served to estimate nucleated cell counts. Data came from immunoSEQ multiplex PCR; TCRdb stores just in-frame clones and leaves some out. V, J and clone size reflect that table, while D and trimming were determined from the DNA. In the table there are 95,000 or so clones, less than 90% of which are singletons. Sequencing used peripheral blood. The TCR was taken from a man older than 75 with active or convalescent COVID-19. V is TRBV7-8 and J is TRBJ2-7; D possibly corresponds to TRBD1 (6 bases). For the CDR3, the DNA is TGTGCCAGCAGCTTAGTCGAAAACAGGGTCGAGCAGTACTTC. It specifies CASSLVENRVEQYF.